These 26 T cell receptor beta chains came from one sample sequenced in a study of regulatory T cells in long-lasting Graves disease. Described time point: persistent/refractory GD, antithyroid drugs over 5 years with positive TRAb. PBMCs provided the RNA from which the TCR library was made. Arm-PCR of CDR3 regions with iRepertoire HTBI primers generated TCR beta libraries. TCRdb passed the multiplex PCR reads through MiXCR, listing each CDR3 protein once. The repertoire holds around 300,000 distinct CDR3 sequences, with approximately 20% as singletons. Sample: peripheral blood mononuclear cells (PBMCs), taken when the disease was refractory, from a patient treated with antithyroid drugs. Receptor source: a female donor with Graves disease.

In its sample, this clonotype was seen many times. The chain recombines TRBV11-2 with TRBJ2-5; the match to TRBD1 covers 10 bases. This CDR3 is 17 amino acids long. J gave up 5 bases and V 5 bases, and 14 bases lay outside the gene matches. Per the germline V gene, CDR1 is SGHAT and CDR2 is FQNNGV. The CDR3 DNA reads as TGTGCCAGCAGCCCAAAAGAACGTGACAGGGGGCGGGAGACCCAGTACTTC. Amino acid sequence: CASSPKERDRGRETQYF.

This rearrangement joins TRBV28 to TRBJ1-5, with unresolved D. There are 15 residues in the CDR3. Trimming left V 2 bases short and J 1 base short, with 9 bases between. Germline V gene lookup returns CDR1 MDHEN and CDR2 SYDVKM. CDR3 residues: CASSLRGLSNQPQHF. In DNA form, the CDR3 reads TGTGCCAGCAGTTTACGGGGATTGAGCAATCAGCCCCAGCATTTT.

V is TRBV10-3 and J is TRBJ2-7; the D is unclear. The V and J ends lost 6 bases and 0 bases respectively, with 12 bases between them. In germline, CDR1 is ENHRY, CDR2 SYGVKD. The CDR3 is 14 amino acids. The CDR3 loop reads CAISPGATSYEQYF. The CDR3 DNA reads TGTGCCATCAGCCCTGGCGCGACCTCCTACGAGCAGTACTTC.

In this sample, this clonotype turned up a few times. This chain joins TRBV28 and TRBJ2-7; D may be TRBD1 or TRBD2 (5 bases each). This CDR3 contains 15 residues. Trimming left V 3 bases short and J 4 bases short, with 16 bases between. Germline CDR1 is MDHEN and CDR2 is SYDVKM. DNA of the CDR3: TGTGCCAGCAGTTTCCGGGGACCCCGCAGGTACGAGCAGTACTTC. This sequence encodes CASSFRGPRRYEQYF.

The table lists this clonotype with many counts. CDR3 residues: CSARSSQWVAGGTYEQYF. CDR3 coding DNA: TGCAGTGCTAGGAGTTCCCAATGGGTAGCGGGAGGGACCTACGAGCAGTACTTC. The V gene is TRBV20-1, the J gene TRBJ2-7; 11 positions match TRBD2. CDR1 is DFQATT, CDR2 SNEGSKA, per germline (reference sequence). This CDR3 has 18 residues. Unmatched junction bases numbered 15, after V lost 3 bases and J lost 2 bases.

This clonotype was seen only a few times. V and J are TRBV14 and TRBJ2-7; D not resolved. Germline CDR1 and CDR2: SGHDN and FVKESK. This CDR3 is built from 12 residues. Trimming took off 0 bases at V and 7 bases at J, with 7 bases between the two ends. The CDR3 nucleotides read TGTGCCAGCAGCCAAGATACAAGGGAGCAGTACTTC. As protein: CASSQDTREQYF.

V and J are TRBV4-3 and TRBJ2-5, with D unclear. The V end lost 0 bases, the J end lost 4 bases, and 12 bases lay between the germline ends. The CDR3 loop spans 15 amino acids. Looked up from germline, CDR1 is LGHNA and CDR2 is YSLEER. In DNA, the CDR3 is TGCGCCAGCAGCCAAGACTTGGGGTGGGGAGAGACCCAGTACTTC. Amino acids: CASSQDLGWGETQYF.

Worth noting for this clonotype: At one of its ends the junction is not consistent with the germline gene, which may arise from a read error. V is TRBV7-2 and J is TRBJ2-7; 7 positions match TRBD1. Germline-derived CDR1 and CDR2 are SGHTA and FQGNSA. The CDR3 runs 15 residues. CDR3 in DNA: TGCGCCAGCAGCCAAGATCTGAGGGGGCTCAACGAGCAGTACTTC. This codes for CASSQDLRGLNEQYF.

The rearrangement joins TRBV5-1 to TRBJ1-1, with D unresolved. The length of the CDR3 is 12 residues. Per the germline V gene, CDR1 is SGHRS and CDR2 is YFSETQ. V was cut by 4 bases and J by 1 base, with 5 bases left in between. CDR3 in amino acids: CASSEENTEAFF. In DNA form, the CDR3 reads TGCGCCAGCAGCGAGGAGAACACTGAAGCTTTCTTT.

There are many counts of this clonotype. The chain combines TRBV6-5 with TRBJ2-7; D is perhaps TRBD1 (5 bases). With 3 bases removed from V and 0 bases from J, the gap between germline ends came to 12 bases. Germline V CDR1 and CDR2: MNHEY, SVGAGI. The CDR3 has 15 residues. This chain's CDR3 is CASSYIDSTSYEQYF. The CDR3 region has the DNA TGTGCCAGCAGTTATATAGACAGTACCTCCTACGAGCAGTACTTC.

This clonotype turned up a few times. Written as DNA, the CDR3 is TGTGCCAGCAGCTTCGGGATTAATTCACCCCTCCACTTT. Translated: CASSFGINSPLHF. This rearrangement joins TRBV5-4 to TRBJ1-6; D not resolved. The germline CDR1 and CDR2 sequences are SGHNT and YYREEE (reference sequence). The CDR3 totals 13 residues. Trimming removed 2 bases from V and 6 bases from J, with 6 bases in between. The whole variable domain, remainder taken from reference TRBV5-4 and TRBJ1-6, is ETGVTQSPTHLIKTRGQQVTLRCSSQSGHNTVSWYQQALGQGPQFIFQYYREEENGRGNFPPRFSGLQFPNYSSELNVNALELDDSALYLCASSFGINSPLHFGNGTRLTVT.

The chain combines TRBV19 with TRBJ1-6; D is unclear. Looked up from germline, CDR1 is LNHDA and CDR2 is SQIVND (reference sequence). This CDR3 has 17 amino acids. V was clipped by 5 bases and J by 1 base, with 15 bases between them. CDR3 region: CASSPHGDESYNSPLHF. The DNA of the CDR3 is TGTGCCAGTAGTCCGCATGGGGATGAATCCTATAATTCACCCCTCCACTTT.

This clonotype was counted at least ten times. The V gene is TRBV2, the J gene TRBJ2-7; TRBD2 matches at 10 bases. Per germline, CDR1 SNHLY and CDR2 FYNNEI. J gave up 5 bases and V 8 bases, and 6 bases lay outside the gene matches. The CDR3 has 13 residues. The chain's CDR3 is CASLLAGADEQYF. CDR3 nucleotide sequence: TGTGCCAGCCTGCTAGCGGGAGCCGACGAGCAGTACTTC.

This clonotype has ten or more counts. The chain couples TRBV28 to TRBJ2-7; 8 nucleotides line up with TRBD1. The junction had 5 bases not matched to a gene; V was cut back by 2 bases and J by 5 bases. The CDR3 sequence is 14 residues long. CDR1 is MDHEN and CDR2 is SYDVKM in the germline V gene. The CDR3 DNA sequence: TGTGCCAGCAGTTTAGGACAGGGTGCTAACGAGCAGTACTTC. It encodes CASSLGQGANEQYF.

Details on this clonotype: An end of the junction does not agree with germline; a read error may underlie this. The chain has TRBV6-6 and TRBJ1-5, with unresolved D. CDR1 MNHNY and CDR2 SVGAGI come from the germline V gene (reference sequence). This CDR3 has 15 amino acids. CDR3 sequence (DNA): TGTACCAGCAGTTACTCGAGTACGGTCGGTCAGCCCCAGCATTTT. Its protein product is CTSSYSSTVGQPQHF.

This rearrangement joins TRBV7-2 to TRBJ1-1; D gene unclear. CDR1 SGHTA and CDR2 FQGNSA come from the germline V gene. There are 13 residues in the CDR3. V gave up 7 bases and J gave up 1 base, with 10 bases separating them. As DNA, the CDR3 is TGTGCCAGCATACTCAACAGGAACACTGAAGCTTTCTTT. Its protein product is CASILNRNTEAFF.

The J gene is TRBJ2-7, the V gene TRBV20-1, with 11 bases lining up with TRBD2. Germline CDR1 reads DFQATT; CDR2 reads SNEGSKA (reference sequence). The CDR3 contains 15 residues. The J segment lost 2 bases and the V segment lost 4 bases, leaving 7 bases of the junction unmatched. In DNA, the CDR3 is TGCAGTGCTATAGGGGGGACTAGCGGTACCTACGAGCAGTACTTC. It translates to CSAIGGTSGTYEQYF.

This clonotype was found a few times. The chain is built from TRBV6-5 and TRBJ2-7; the D is unclear. The V gene's germline CDR1 is MNHEY and CDR2 SVGAGI. The CDR3 spans 14 residues. Trimming left V 0 bases short and J 3 bases short, with 9 bases between. CDR3 residues: CASSYSLDDYEQYF. CDR3 coding DNA: TGTGCCAGCAGTTACTCGCTAGATGACTACGAGCAGTACTTC.

This clonotype was picked up many times. This chain uses TRBV29-1 with TRBJ1-1, with 7 bases fitting TRBD1. Looked up from germline, CDR1 is SQVTM and CDR2 is ANQGSEA. This CDR3 comprises 14 residues. Losses at the gene ends were 4 bases for V and 1 base for J; bases not matched to a gene: 6. The CDR3 DNA reads as TGCAGCGTTGCTCCGACAGGGCCGAACACTGAAGCTTTCTTT. It translates to CSVAPTGPNTEAFF.

This clonotype was picked up many times. This rearrangement joins TRBV6-1 to TRBJ1-5; D is unresolved. Germline V gene lookup returns CDR1 MNHNS and CDR2 SASEGT. This CDR3 has 15 amino acids. Deletions cut 6 bases from V and 0 bases from J, with 12 bases between. The CDR3 DNA is TGTGCCAGCAGACGGACGGAGTATAGCAATCAGCCCCAGCATTTT. Translating gives CASRRTEYSNQPQHF.

This clonotype was observed a few times. The chain joins TRBV29-1 to TRBJ1-1; D is perhaps TRBD1 (5 bases). The CDR3 consists of 16 residues. Per the germline V gene, CDR1 is SQVTM and CDR2 is ANQGSEA. V was shortened by 7 bases and J by 4 bases, with 25 bases between the two germline ends. In nucleotides, the CDR3 is TGCAGCGCGATCTACCACACAGGTCCGGGTACCACTGAAGCTTTCTTT. Its translation: CSAIYHTGPGTTEAFF.

CDR3 nucleotide sequence: TGTGCCAGCAGCTTAGCGCGGGGGGGCTACGAGCAGTACTTC. It translates to CASSLARGGYEQYF. This chain joins TRBV7-2 and TRBJ2-7; 9 nucleotides align to TRBD2. J was trimmed by 3 bases and V by 0 bases; bases with no gene match: 0. This CDR3 has 14 amino acids. CDR1 SGHTA and CDR2 FQGNSA come from the germline V gene. Supplemented by reference TRBV7-2 and TRBJ2-7, the full variable domain reads GAGVSQSPSNKVTEKGKDVELRCDPISGHTALYWYRQSLGQGLEFLIYFQGNSAPDKSGLPSDRFSAERTGGSVSTLTIQRTQQEDSAVYLCASSLARGGYEQYFGPGTRLTVT.

The chain carries TRBV4-2 and TRBJ2-7; D ambiguous. The germline CDR1 and CDR2 sequences are LGHNA and YNFKEQ. CDR3 length: 16 amino acids. Between the trimmed V and J ends, which lost 1 base and 1 base, there was a span of 14 bases. As DNA, the CDR3 is TGTGCCAGCAGCCAAGCTTTTATGACTGCGTCCTACGAGCAGTACTTC. Its translation is CASSQAFMTASYEQYF.

V is TRBV7-9 and J is TRBJ1-1; D is ambiguous. The V gene's germline CDR1 is SEHNR and CDR2 FQNEAQ (reference sequence). The CDR3 loop spans 14 amino acids. With 0 bases removed from V and 4 bases from J, the gap between germline ends came to 9 bases. The CDR3 region is CASSLAGLGTEAFF. As DNA, the CDR3 is TGTGCCAGCAGCTTAGCCGGGCTGGGCACTGAAGCTTTCTTT.

V is TRBV12-3 or TRBV12-4 and J is TRBJ2-7; D not certain. This CDR3 has 13 residues. Trimming removed 7 bases from V and 5 bases from J, with 15 bases in between. The CDR3 is CASNLLGGDEQYF. CDR3 in DNA: TGTGCCAGCAACCTGCTTGGTGGCGACGAGCAGTACTTC.

This clonotype was found many times. The chain couples TRBV7-8 to TRBJ2-7; TRBD1 might be the D (6 bases). The CDR3 length is 16 residues. CDR1 is SGHVS, CDR2 FQNEAQ, per germline. V gave up 1 base and J gave up 0 bases, with 13 bases separating them. The chain's CDR3 is CASSLGIRDNSYEQYF. The CDR3 coding sequence is TGTGCCAGCAGCTTAGGGATCCGGGACAACTCCTACGAGCAGTACTTC.